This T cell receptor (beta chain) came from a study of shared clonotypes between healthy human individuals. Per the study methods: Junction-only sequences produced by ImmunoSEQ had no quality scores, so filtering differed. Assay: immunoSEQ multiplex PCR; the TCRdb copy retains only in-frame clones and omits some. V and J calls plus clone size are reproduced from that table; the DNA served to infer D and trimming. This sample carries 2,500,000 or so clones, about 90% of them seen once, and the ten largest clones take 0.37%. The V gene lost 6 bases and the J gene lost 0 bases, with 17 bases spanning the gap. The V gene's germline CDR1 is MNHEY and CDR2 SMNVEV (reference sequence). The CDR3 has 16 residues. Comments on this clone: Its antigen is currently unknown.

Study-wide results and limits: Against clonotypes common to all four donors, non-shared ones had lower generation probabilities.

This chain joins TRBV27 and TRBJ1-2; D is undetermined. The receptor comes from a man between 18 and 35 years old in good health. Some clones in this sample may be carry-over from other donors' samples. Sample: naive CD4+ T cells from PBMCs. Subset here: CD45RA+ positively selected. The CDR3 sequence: CASSPQGPYSNYGYTF. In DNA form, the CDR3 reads TGTGCCAGCAGCCCACAAGGACCCTACTCTAACTATGGCTACACCTTC.